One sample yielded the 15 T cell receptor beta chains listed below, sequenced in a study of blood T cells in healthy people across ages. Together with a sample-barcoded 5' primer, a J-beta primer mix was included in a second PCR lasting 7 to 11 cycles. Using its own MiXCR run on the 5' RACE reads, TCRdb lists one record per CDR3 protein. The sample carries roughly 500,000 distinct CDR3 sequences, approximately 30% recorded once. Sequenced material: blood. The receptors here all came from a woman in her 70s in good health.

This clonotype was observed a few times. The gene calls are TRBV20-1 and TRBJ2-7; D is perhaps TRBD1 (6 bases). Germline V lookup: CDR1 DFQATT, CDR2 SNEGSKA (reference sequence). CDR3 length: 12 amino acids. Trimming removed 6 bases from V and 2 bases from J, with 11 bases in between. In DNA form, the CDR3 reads TGCAGTGCAACGACAGGAACCTACGAGCAGTACTTC. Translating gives CSATTGTYEQYF.

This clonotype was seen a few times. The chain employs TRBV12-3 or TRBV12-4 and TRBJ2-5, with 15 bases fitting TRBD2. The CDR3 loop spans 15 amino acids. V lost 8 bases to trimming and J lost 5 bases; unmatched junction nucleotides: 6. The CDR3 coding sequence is TGTGCCAGCCGGACTAGCGGGGGGGTTTTGGAGACCCAGTACTTC. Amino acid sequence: CASRTSGGVLETQYF.

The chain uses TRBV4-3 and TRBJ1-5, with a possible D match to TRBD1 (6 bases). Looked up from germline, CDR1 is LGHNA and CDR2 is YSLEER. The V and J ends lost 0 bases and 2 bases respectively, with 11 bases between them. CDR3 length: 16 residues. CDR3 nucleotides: TGCGCCAGCAGCCAAGAGTACAGACAGGGCAATCAGCCCCAGCATTTT. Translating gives CASSQEYRQGNQPQHF.

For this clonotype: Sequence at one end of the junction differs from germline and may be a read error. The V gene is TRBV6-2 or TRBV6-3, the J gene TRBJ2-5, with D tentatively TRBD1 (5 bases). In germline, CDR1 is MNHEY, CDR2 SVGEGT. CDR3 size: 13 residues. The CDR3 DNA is TGTGCCACCAGTGCTAGGGGTTGGGAGACCCAGTACTTC. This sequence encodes CATSARGWETQYF.

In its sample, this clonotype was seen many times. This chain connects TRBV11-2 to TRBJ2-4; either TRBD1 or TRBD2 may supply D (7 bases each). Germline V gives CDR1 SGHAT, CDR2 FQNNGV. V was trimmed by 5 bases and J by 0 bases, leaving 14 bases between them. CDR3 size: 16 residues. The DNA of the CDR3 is TGTGCCAGCAGCGGGGGGGACAGCCTAGCCAAAAACATTCAGTACTTC. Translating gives CASSGGDSLAKNIQYF.

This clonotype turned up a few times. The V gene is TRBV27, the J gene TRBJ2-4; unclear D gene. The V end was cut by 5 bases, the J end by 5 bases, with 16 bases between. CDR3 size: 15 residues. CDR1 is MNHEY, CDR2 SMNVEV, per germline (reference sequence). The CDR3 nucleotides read TGTGCCAGCAGTCGGAGTGGACCTGGGCAAAACATTCAGTACTTC. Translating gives CASSRSGPGQNIQYF.

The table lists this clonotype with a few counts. The CDR3 sequence: CASSPIMVQFF. For the CDR3, the DNA is TGTGCCAGCAGCCCCATAATGGTGCAGTTCTTC. This chain joins TRBV7-2 and TRBJ2-5; the D is unclear. The better agreement between TRBJ2-1 and the DNA end casts doubt on the J call. CDR1 and CDR2 (germline): SGHTA, FQGNSA. The CDR3 covers 11 residues.

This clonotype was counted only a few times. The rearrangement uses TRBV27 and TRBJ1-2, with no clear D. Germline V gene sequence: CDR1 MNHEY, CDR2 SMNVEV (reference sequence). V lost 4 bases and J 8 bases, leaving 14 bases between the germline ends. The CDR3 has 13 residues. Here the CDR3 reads CASSSRESKGYTF. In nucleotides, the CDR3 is TGTGCCAGCAGTTCTAGGGAATCGAAAGGCTACACCTTC.

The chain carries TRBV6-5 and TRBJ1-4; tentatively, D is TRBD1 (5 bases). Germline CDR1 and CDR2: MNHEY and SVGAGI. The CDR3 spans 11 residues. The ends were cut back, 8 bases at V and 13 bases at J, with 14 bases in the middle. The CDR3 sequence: CASSRGDRLFF. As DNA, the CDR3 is TGTGCCAGCTCCCGGGGGGATCGACTGTTTTTT.

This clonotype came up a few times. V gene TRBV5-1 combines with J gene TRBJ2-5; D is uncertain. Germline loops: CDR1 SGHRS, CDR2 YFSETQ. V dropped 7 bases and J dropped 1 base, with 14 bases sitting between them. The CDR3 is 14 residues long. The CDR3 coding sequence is TGCGCCAGCGCCCGTGGCGGTACCCAAGAGACCCAGTACTTC. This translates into CASARGGTQETQYF. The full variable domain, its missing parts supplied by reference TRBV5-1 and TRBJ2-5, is KAGVTQTPRYLIKTRGQQVTLSCSPISGHRSVSWYQQTPGQGLQFLFEYFSETQRNKGNFPGRFSGRQFSNSRSEMNVSTLELGDSALYLCASARGGTQETQYFGPGTRLLVL.

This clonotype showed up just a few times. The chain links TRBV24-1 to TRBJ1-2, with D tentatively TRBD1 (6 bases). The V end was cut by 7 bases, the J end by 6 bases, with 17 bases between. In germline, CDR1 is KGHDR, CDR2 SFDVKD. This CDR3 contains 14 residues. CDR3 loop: CATRETGSGDGYTF. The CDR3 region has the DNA TGTGCCACCAGAGAAACAGGGAGCGGCGATGGCTACACCTTC.

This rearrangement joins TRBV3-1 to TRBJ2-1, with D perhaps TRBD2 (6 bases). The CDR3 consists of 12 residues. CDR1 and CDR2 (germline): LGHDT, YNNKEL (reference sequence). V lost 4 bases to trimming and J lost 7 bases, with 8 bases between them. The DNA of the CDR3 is TGTGCCAGCAGCCGGGCGGGGAATGAGCAGTTCTTC. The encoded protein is CASSRAGNEQFF.

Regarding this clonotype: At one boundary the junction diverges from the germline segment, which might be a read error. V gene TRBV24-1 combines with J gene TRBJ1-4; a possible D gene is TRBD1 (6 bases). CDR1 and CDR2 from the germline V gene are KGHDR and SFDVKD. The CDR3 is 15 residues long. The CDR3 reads CATSDPGTTNEKLFF. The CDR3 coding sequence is TGTGCCACCAGTGATCCCGGGACAACGAATGAAAAACTGTTTTTT.

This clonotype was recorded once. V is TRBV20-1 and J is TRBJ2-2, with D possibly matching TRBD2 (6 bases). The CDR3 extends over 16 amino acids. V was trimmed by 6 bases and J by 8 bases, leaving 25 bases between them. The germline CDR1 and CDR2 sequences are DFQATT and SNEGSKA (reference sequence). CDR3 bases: TGCAGTGCACTCCATACGAATAGCGGAGTTTGGGGGGAGCTGTTTTTT. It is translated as CSALHTNSGVWGELFF.

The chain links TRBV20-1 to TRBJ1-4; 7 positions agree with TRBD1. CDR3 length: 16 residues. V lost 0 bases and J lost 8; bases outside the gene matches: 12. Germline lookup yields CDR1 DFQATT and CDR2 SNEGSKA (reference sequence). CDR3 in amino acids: CSARDGNRQGREKLFF. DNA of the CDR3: TGCAGTGCTAGAGACGGGAACCGACAGGGAAGGGAAAAACTGTTTTTT.